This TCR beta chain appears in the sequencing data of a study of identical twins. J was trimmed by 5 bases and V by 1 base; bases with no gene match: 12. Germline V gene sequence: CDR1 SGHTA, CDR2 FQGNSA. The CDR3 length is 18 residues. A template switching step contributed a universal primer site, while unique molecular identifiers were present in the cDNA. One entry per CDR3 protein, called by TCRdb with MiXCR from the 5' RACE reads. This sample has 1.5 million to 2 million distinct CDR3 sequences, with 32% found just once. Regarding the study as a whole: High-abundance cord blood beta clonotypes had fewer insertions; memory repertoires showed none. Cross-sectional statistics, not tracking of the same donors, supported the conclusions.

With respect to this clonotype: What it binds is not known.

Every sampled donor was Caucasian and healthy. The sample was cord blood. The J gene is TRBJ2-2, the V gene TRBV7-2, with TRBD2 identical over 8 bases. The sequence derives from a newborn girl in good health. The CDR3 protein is CASSLVLLGTSVTGELFF. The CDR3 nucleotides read TGTGCCAGCAGCTTAGTTCTCCTCGGGACTAGTGTTACCGGGGAGCTGTTTTTT. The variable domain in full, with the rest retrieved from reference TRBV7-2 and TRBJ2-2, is GAGVSQSPSNKVTEKGKDVELRCDPISGHTALYWYRQSLGQGLEFLIYFQGNSAPDKSGLPSDRFSAERTGGSVSTLTIQRTQQEDSAVYLCASSLVLLGTSVTGELFFGEGSRLTVL.